Sequencing of this T cell receptor (beta chain) was carried out in a study of cytomegalovirus exposure and HLA in healthy donors. Whole-study context: The same platform was used for the roughly 110 validation repertoires as for the 666 first-cohort repertoires, as reported in a later analysis.

Remarks on this clone: Its cognate antigen is unknown. This sample also contains other DNA sequences that code for the same CDR3.

The CDR3 has 14 residues. Germline assignment: CDR1 SGDLS and CDR2 YYNGEE. V gave up 0 bases and J gave up 2 bases, with 9 bases separating them. The method was immunoSEQ multiplex PCR; TCRdb's version includes in-frame clones alone and lacks a portion of them. The sample consists of 250,000 to 400,000 clones, about nine tenths of them appearing once. Study-level results: The majority of TCR sequences were rare, yet some public TCRs appeared in many donors. Subsequent analysis showed first-cohort TCR clusters tending to co-occur in around 110 validation repertoires. The study listed 150 to 200 cytomegalovirus-associated TCR beta chains.

V gene TRBV9 combines with J gene TRBJ2-7; D is possibly TRBD1 (6 bases). This receptor was obtained from a woman aged 25 to 39 in good health and CMV-seropositive. What was sequenced was PBMCs. CDR3 nucleotides: TGTGCCAGCAGCGTAGCAGGGGAAGCCTACGAGCAGTACTTC. Its protein is CASSVAGEAYEQYF.